This TCR beta chain was recorded in a study of T cell repertoires in cytomegalovirus infection (dated by TCRdb to the late 2010s). About the investigation overall: Recently identified HLA-C-restricted CMV epitopes, whose presentation resists viral immunomodulation, were targeted by peptide stimulations together with well-studied HLA-B-restricted epitopes. Donor HLA type was relevant to the analysis, as public TCR beta signatures indicated carriage of CMV infection together with the matching HLA type. General findings and caveats noted by the study authors: In the ex vivo response, HLA-C-restricted CMV-specific TCR beta clonotypes were dominant, and in two of eight donors the single most frequent clonotype came from this HLA-C-restricted group. In both this cohort and an independent cohort of some 380 donors, the cumulative frequency of public TCR beta family members distinguished carriers of CMV infection plus the relevant HLA type.

Sequencing relied on an Illumina HiSeq 1500. TCRdb took the public reads, trimmed them with fastp at Q25, ran MiXCR for clone calling and kept in-frame beta chains. CDR3 protein duplicates are merged, each entry listing the most common genes and DNA. The sample records 650,000 to 850,000 distinct CDR3 sequences, 25% to 35% of which are singletons. The ten largest clones represent around 14% of the sample. This clonotype turned up a few times. The antigen it binds to is not known. No much larger clone is present one base from it, and per-base qualities are unavailable. CDR1 and CDR2 were assigned from the germline V gene (reference sequence) as MNHEY and SMNVEV. The V and J ends are trimmed by 5 bases and 5 bases, leaving 24 bases between them. The CDR3 runs 17 residues from the cysteine to the phenylalanine. Only the CDR3 region is kept as DNA, spanning 51 bases read in frame from base 1. Interpreted using the paper, the treatment or condition label stands for: in vitro stimulation with specific CMV peptide epitopes to enrich CMV-specific T cells.

Recombination connected TRBV27 to TRBJ1-1, with no reliable assignment of the D segment. Sequencing used cultured CD8+ T cells from PBMCs, obtained from culture after CMV antigen stimulation. The source of this sequence is a human donor in good health (CMV status not recorded). Some clones in this sample may be carry-over from other donors' samples. The nucleotide sequence reads TGTGCCAGCAGTCCCCAGGACCCTATTCGAGGGATAACTGAAGCTTTCTTT. The translation is CASSPQDPIRGITEAFF.